This T cell receptor beta chain stems from a study of Ad26.COV2.S vaccination and SARS-CoV-2 variants. Of note for this clone: Its antigen is not identified.

Study conclusions and caveats: Non-spike TCR breadth was similar in vaccine and placebo recipients.

Germline V CDR1 and CDR2: SGHTA, FQGNSA. Trimming took off 1 base at V and 4 bases at J, with 10 bases between the two ends. CDR3 size: 15 residues. The treatment here: around 19 received Ad26.COV2.S at low or high dose, single or two shots; 5 received placebo; per-sample allocation not given. Sampling happened 63 days after the first vaccine or placebo injection. Recruitment in Boston yielded a donor of adult age, 18-55 years. The study used a vaccine consisting of an Ad26 vector that expressed Wuhan-strain SARS-CoV-2 spike. Sequenced by immunoSEQ multiplex PCR; TCRdb stores in-frame clones only, minus some. Of about 680,000 clones listed, roughly 90% are singletons.

The sequence was obtained from a person aged 18-60 years who received the Ad26.COV2.S COVID-19 vaccine or a placebo. Sequences were derived from peripheral blood, sampled in a trial of Ad26.COV2.S vaccine versus placebo. The chain recombines TRBV7-2 with TRBJ2-2; D is perhaps TRBD1 (6 bases). CDR3 sequence reads: CASSLVATGTGELFF. DNA of the CDR3: TGTGCCAGCAGCTTAGTAGCGACAGGCACCGGGGAGCTGTTTTTT.